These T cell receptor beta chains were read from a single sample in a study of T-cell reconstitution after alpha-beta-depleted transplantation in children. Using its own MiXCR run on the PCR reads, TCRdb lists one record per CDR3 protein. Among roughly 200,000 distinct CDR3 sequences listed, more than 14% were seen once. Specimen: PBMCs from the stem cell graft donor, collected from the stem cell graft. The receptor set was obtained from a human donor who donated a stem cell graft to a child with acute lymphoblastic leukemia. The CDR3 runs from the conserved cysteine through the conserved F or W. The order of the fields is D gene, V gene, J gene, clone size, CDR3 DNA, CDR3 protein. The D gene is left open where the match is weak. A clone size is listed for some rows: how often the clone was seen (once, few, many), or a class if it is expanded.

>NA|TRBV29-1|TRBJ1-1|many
TGCAGCGTTGGGGGAGATTACATTGAAGCTTTCTTT
CSVGGDYIEAFF
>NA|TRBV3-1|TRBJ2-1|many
TGTGCCAGCAGCATCACTAGAAATGAGCAGTTCTTC
CASSITRNEQFF
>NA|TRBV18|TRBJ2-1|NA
TGTGCCAGCTCACCACGACCAGACCGGGGGGCCTTC
CASSPRPDRGAF
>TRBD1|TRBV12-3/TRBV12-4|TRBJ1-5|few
TGTGCCATCAGTTCCCCAATCGACAGGGGAAAGGGCAATCAGCCCCAGCATTTT
CAISSPIDRGKGNQPQHF
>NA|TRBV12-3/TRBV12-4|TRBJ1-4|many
TGTGCCAGCTCTGATCAGCATAATGAAAAACTGTTTTTT
CASSDQHNEKLFF
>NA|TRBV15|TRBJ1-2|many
TGTGCCACCAGCAGAATTCGGGGCTCGGGGTATGGCTACACCTTC
CATSRIRGSGYGYTF
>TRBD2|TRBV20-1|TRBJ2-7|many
TGCAGTGCTAATAGCGGGAGCCCGACCGGGGGGGAGCAGTACTTC
CSANSGSPTGGEQYF
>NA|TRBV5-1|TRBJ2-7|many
TGCGCCAGCAGCTCAGACAAAGGACGAGAATACGAGCAGTACTTC
CASSSDKGREYEQYF
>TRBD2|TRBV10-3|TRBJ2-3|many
TGTGCCATCAGTCGGCGGGAGGGCCAAGATACGCAGTATTTT
CAISRREGQDTQYF
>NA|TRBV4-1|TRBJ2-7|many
TGCGCCAGCAGCCAAGAAAAGGGGAACGAGCAGTACTTC
CASSQEKGNEQYF
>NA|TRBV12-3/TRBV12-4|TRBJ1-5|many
TGTGCCAGCAGTTTTAATCGGGGAAGCGGTCAGCCCCAGCATTTT
CASSFNRGSGQPQHF
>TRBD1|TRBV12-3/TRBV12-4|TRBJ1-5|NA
TGTGCCAGCAGTTTGGCCCAAGGACAGGGGATAGATCAGCCCCAGCATTTT
CASSLAQGQGIDQPQHF
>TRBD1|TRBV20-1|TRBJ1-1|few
TGCAGTGCTAGGGCTCTTAATACCGGGACAGCGAACACTGAAGCTTTCTTT
CSARALNTGTANTEAFF
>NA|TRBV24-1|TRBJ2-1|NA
TGTGCCACCAGTGATCCGTCCTCCAGCGATGAGCAGTTCTTC
CATSDPSSSDEQFF
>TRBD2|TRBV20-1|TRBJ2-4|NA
TGCAGTGCTAGACCCAACTCTGCTAGCGGGGCCCGAAACATTCAGTACTTC
CSARPNSASGARNIQYF
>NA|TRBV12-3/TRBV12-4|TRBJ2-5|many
TGTGCCAGCAGTTCCCAAGCGATGTACCAAGAGACCCAGTACTTC
CASSSQAMYQETQYF
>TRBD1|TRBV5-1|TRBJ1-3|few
TGCGCCAGCAGCGAACGGACAGGGGCTGGAAACACCATATATTTT
CASSERTGAGNTIYF
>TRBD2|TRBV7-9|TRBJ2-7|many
TGTGCCAGCAGCTTATCCCCCCCCCGGGGGGACGAGCAGTACTTC
CASSLSPPRGDEQYF
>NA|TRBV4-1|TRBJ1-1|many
TGCGCCAGCAGCCAAGTAAACGGACAGATGAACACTGAAGCTTTCTTT
CASSQVNGQMNTEAFF
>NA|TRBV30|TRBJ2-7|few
TGTGCCTGGAGCCTCCATTACGAGCAGTACTTC
CAWSLHYEQYF
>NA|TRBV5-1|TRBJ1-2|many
TGCGCCAGCAGCGAGGGGACACCTAACTATGGCTACACCTTC
CASSEGTPNYGYTF
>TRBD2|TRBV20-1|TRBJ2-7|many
TGCAGTGCTAGAGATCCAATAGCGGGGTCTTACGAGCAGTACTTC
CSARDPIAGSYEQYF
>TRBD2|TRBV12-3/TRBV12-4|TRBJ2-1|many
TGTGCCAGCAGACACTCGGGACTAGCGGGGTACAATGAGCAGTTCTTC
CASRHSGLAGYNEQFF
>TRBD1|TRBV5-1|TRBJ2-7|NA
TGCGCCAGCAGCAATACCGGGACAGCAGCCTACGAGCAGTACTTC
CASSNTGTAAYEQYF
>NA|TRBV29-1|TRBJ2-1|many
TGCAGCGTTGAGAGGGGTTTCGGATACAATGAGCAGTTCTTC
CSVERGFGYNEQFF
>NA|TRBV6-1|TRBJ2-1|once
TGTGCCAGCTCGGGACGGAGCTACAATGAGCAGTTCTTC
CASSGRSYNEQFF
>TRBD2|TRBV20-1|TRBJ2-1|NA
TGCAGTGCCCTCAGCACTAGCGGGAGAGTCAATGAGCAGTTCTTC
CSALSTSGRVNEQFF
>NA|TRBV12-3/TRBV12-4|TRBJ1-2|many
TGTGCCAGCAGTCTGACAGGCCCTACCAACTATGGCTACACCTTC
CASSLTGPTNYGYTF
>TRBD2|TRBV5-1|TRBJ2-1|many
TGCGCCAGCAGCTCGGGACTAAACAATGAGCAGTTCTTC
CASSSGLNNEQFF
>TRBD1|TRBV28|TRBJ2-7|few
TGTGCCAGCAGTTCCCCCGGGACAGGATTCTCCTACGAGCAGTACTTC
CASSSPGTGFSYEQYF